A selection of T cell receptor beta chains follows, all from one sample in a study of CDR3 diversity in severe acne. Using its own MiXCR run on the PCR reads, TCRdb lists one record per CDR3 protein. The sample yields approximately 97,000 distinct CDR3 sequences, roughly half seen once. The sample taken for sequencing was blood. The receptors originated from a male donor with acne. The CDR3 runs from the conserved cysteine through the conserved F or W. The D gene is left open where the match is weak. Expanded clones get a size class; other rows say once, few or many, or leave the size out.

.	many	TRBV10-2	TRBJ2-7	CASSGTVTYEQYF	TGCGCCAGCAGTGGGACAGTAACCTACGAGCAGTACTTC
.	few	TRBV27	TRBJ1-5	CASSMRDNQPQHF	TGTGCCAGCAGTATGCGGGACAATCAGCCCCAGCATTTT
TRBD1	.	TRBV5-1	TRBJ1-1	CASGSGQANTEAFF	TGCGCCAGCGGCTCGGGACAGGCGAACACTGAAGCTTTCTTT
.	once	TRBV5-6	TRBJ1-4	CASSLRVGGLVELFF	TGTGCCAGCAGCTTGCGAGTGGGGGGCCTTGTGGAACTGTTTTTT
.	.	TRBV7-2	TRBJ2-7	CASSLVSGDEQYF	TGTGCCAGCAGCTTAGTATCAGGGGACGAGCAGTACTTC
.	.	TRBV19	TRBJ1-5	CASRRPQMDGNQPQHF	TGTGCCAGTAGGAGACCTCAAATGGATGGCAATCAGCCCCAGCATTTT
.	many	TRBV6-2/TRBV6-3	TRBJ2-1	CASSRLDYNEQFF	TGTGCCAGCAGCAGACTAGATTACAATGAGCAGTTCTTC
TRBD2	.	TRBV12-3/TRBV12-4	TRBJ2-1	CASSLLAGGTNYNEQFF	TGTGCCAGCAGTTTACTAGCGGGAGGGACAAACTACAATGAGCAGTTCTTC
.	many	TRBV6-6	TRBJ1-4	CASSYGQGATNEKLFF	TGTGCCAGCAGTTACGGGCAGGGTGCAACTAATGAAAAACTGTTTTTT
TRBD1	.	TRBV28	TRBJ2-1	CASSLTGVGEQFF	TGTGCCAGCAGTTTAACAGGGGTGGGTGAGCAGTTCTTC
TRBD2	many	TRBV15	TRBJ2-7	CATSRDLAGGYEQYF	TGTGCCACCAGCAGAGATCTAGCGGGGGGCTACGAGCAGTACTTC
.	.	TRBV15	TRBJ2-3	CATSHLAADTQYF	TGTGCCACCAGCCACTTAGCGGCAGATACGCAGTATTTT
.	once	TRBV29-1	TRBJ2-7	CSAPRTRDGRYHEQYF	TGCAGCGCCCCTCGTACCCGGGACGGCAGATATCACGAGCAGTACTTC